The 10 T cell receptor beta chains given below trace back to one sample, sequenced in a study of control samples from healthy donors and cancer patients. Clones were read by immunoSEQ multiplex PCR, and TCRdb kept only the in-frame ones, dropping some. The table records 100,000 to 150,000 clones, about 90% of them present only once. Sequenced material: PBMCs. The receptor source for this set is a man aged 45-65 years with head and neck cancer.

The gene calls are TRBV6-4 and TRBJ2-2, with TRBD1 matching 8 bases. This CDR3 region has 14 residues. Per germline, CDR1 MRHNA and CDR2 SNTAGT. The V segment lost 6 bases and the J segment 3 bases; nucleotides outside the gene matches: 3. Written as DNA, the CDR3 is TGTGCCAGCAGCAGGGGGCTCGACACCGGGGAGCTGTTTTTT. Its protein is CASSRGLDTGELFF.

The chain has TRBV9 and TRBJ2-5, with D hard to call. The CDR3 is made up of 16 amino acids. The V end lost 0 bases, the J end lost 2 bases, and 14 bases lay between the germline ends. Germline assignment: CDR1 SGDLS and CDR2 YYNGEE. The CDR3 DNA sequence: TGTGCCAGCAGCGTAGCACCCTGGACGTCTCAAGAGACCCAGTACTTC. Its protein product is CASSVAPWTSQETQYF.

This rearrangement joins TRBV27 to TRBJ2-7; D ambiguous. The CDR3 contains 14 residues. CDR1 and CDR2 from the germline V gene are MNHEY and SMNVEV (reference sequence). V was pared by 1 base and J by 1 base, with 8 bases between. CDR3 sequence reads: CASSLLSGSYEQYF. DNA for the CDR3: TGTGCCAGCAGTTTATTATCAGGTTCCTACGAGCAGTACTTC.

The rearrangement links TRBV7-9 to TRBJ1-1, with TRBD1 as a possible D gene (6 bases). This CDR3 is 12 amino acids long. Trimming removed 5 bases at V and 6 bases at J, with 10 bases between. CDR1 is SEHNR and CDR2 is FQNEAQ in the germline V gene (reference sequence). The CDR3 protein is CASSLGQPEAFF. CDR3 bases: TGTGCCAGCAGCCTCGGACAGCCTGAAGCTTTCTTT.

V gene TRBV30 combines with J gene TRBJ1-1; 10 bases match TRBD1. V shed 0 bases, J shed 2 bases, and the junction held 9 bases outside the gene matches. CDR1 GTSNPN and CDR2 SVGIG come from the germline V gene (reference sequence). The CDR3 sequence is 17 residues long. The CDR3 here is CAWSVGWGDRGNTEAFF. The CDR3 DNA sequence: TGTGCCTGGAGTGTAGGGTGGGGGGACAGGGGAAACACTGAAGCTTTCTTT.

V usage is TRBV3-1 (or the pseudogene TRBV3-2) and J usage is TRBJ2-7; no clear D. V was trimmed by 0 bases and J by 7 bases, leaving 13 bases between them. The CDR3 contains 14 residues. Germline V CDR1 and CDR2: LGHDT, YNNKEL (reference sequence). CDR3 amino acids: CASSQDPLRGEQYF. The CDR3 DNA reads as TGTGCCAGCAGCCAAGACCCCCTACGCGGTGAGCAGTACTTC.

The V call is TRBV7-2, the J call TRBJ1-5; D might be TRBD1 (5 bases). In germline, CDR1 is SGHTA, CDR2 FQGNSA. The CDR3 length is 15 residues. Trimming removed 5 bases from V and 2 bases from J, with 13 bases in between. CDR3 bases: TGTGCCAGCAGCCCAGGTAGGGGTGGCAATCAGCCCCAGCATTTT. Translated, it gives CASSPGRGGNQPQHF. Full variable domain (rest looked up from reference TRBV7-2 and TRBJ1-5): GAGVSQSPSNKVTEKGKDVELRCDPISGHTALYWYRQSLGQGLEFLIYFQGNSAPDKSGLPSDRFSAERTGGSVSTLTIQRTQQEDSAVYLCASSPGRGGNQPQHFGDGTRLSIL.

The chain employs TRBV5-8 and TRBJ2-7; 13 bases align to TRBD2. Germline V gene lookup returns CDR1 SGHTS and CDR2 YDEGEE. The V and J ends lost 1 base and 4 bases, in that order; junction bases with no gene match: 2. This CDR3 is built from 15 residues. DNA of the CDR3: TGTGCCAGCAGCTTGCAGACTAGCGGGGGGTACGAGCAGTACTTC. It is translated as CASSLQTSGGYEQYF. Full variable domain (rest looked up from reference TRBV5-8 and TRBJ2-7): EAGVTQSPTHLIKTRGQQATLRCSPISGHTSVYWYQQALGLGLQFLLWYDEGEERNRGNFPPRFSGRQFPNYSSELNVNALELEDSALYLCASSLQTSGGYEQYFGPGTRLTVT.

This clone was seen once. The rearrangement uses TRBV27 and TRBJ1-5, with 7 nucleotides matching TRBD1. This CDR3 is built from 16 residues. CDR1 is MNHEY, CDR2 SMNVEV, per germline (reference sequence). The V and J ends lost 6 bases and 1 base, in that order; junction bases with no gene match: 9. The CDR3 region has the DNA TGTGCCAGCAGATTTACAGGGGAGGGGAGCAATCAGCCCCAGCATTTT. Protein: CASRFTGEGSNQPQHF.

The rearrangement links TRBV7-9 to TRBJ2-7; no clear D gene. Germline lookup yields CDR1 SEHNR and CDR2 FQNEAQ (reference sequence). V shed 4 bases and J shed 0 bases, with 10 bases lying between them. The CDR3 is 14 residues long. CDR3 in DNA: TGTGCCAGCAGCTACGACGTCAACTCCTACGAGCAGTACTTC. Amino acids: CASSYDVNSYEQYF.